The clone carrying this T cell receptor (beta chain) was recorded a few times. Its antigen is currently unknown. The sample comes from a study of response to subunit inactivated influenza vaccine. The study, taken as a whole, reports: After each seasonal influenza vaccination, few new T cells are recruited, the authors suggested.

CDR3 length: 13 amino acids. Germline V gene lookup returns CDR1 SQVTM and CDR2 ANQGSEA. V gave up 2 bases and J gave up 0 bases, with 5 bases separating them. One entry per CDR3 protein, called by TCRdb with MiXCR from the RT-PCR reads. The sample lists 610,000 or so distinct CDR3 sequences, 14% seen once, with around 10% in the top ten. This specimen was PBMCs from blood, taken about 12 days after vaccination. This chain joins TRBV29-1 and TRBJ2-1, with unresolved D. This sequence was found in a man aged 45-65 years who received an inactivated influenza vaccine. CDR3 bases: TGCAGCGTTGAACTCTACTCCTACAATGAGCAGTTCTTC. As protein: CSVELYSYNEQFF.